The 11 T cell receptor beta chains below all came from one sample that was sequenced in a study of beta chain features in type 1 diabetes. Isolated RNA was reverse transcribed in full, so expressed TCRB transcripts were sequenced. Sequencing was performed with immunoSEQ multiplex PCR; in TCRdb, only in-frame clones are kept and a portion is missing. The sample consists of 850,000 to 900,000 clones, about a sixth of them appearing once. Input material: naive CD4+ T cells from blood. Receptors were obtained from a woman in her late teens or twenties in good health.

This clone came up a few times. The chain carries TRBV5-1 and TRBJ1-1; D gene ambiguous. Germline assignment: CDR1 SGHRS and CDR2 YFSETQ. Deletions cut 4 bases from V and 4 bases from J, with 14 bases between. This CDR3 has 14 amino acids. The chain's CDR3 is CASSPRREVTEAFF. The CDR3 region has the DNA TGCGCCAGCAGCCCGAGGAGGGAAGTCACTGAAGCTTTCTTT.

This chain links TRBV19 with TRBJ2-7; possible D gene TRBD1, 5 bases. The CDR3 contains 13 residues. V dropped 3 bases and J dropped 3 bases, with 9 bases sitting between them. CDR1 and CDR2 from the germline V gene are LNHDA and SQIVND (reference sequence). CDR3 sequence reads: CASSMQGYYEQYF. The CDR3, as DNA: TGTGCCAGTAGTATGCAGGGATACTACGAGCAGTACTTC.

The chain joins TRBV18 to TRBJ1-4; perhaps TRBD1 as D (6 bases). This CDR3 is built from 16 residues. The germline gives CDR1 KGHSH, CDR2 LQKENI. V dropped 3 bases and J dropped 5 bases, with 16 bases sitting between them. The CDR3 DNA reads as TGTGCCAGCTCACCGAATCCCGGGACAATAAATGAAAAACTGTTTTTT. The encoded protein is CASSPNPGTINEKLFF. The complete variable domain, with remaining parts taken from reference TRBV18 and TRBJ1-4, reads NAGVMQNPRHLVRRRGQEARLRCSPMKGHSHVYWYRQLPEEGLKFMVYLQKENIIDESGMPKERFSAEFPKEGPSILRIQQVVRGDSAAYFCASSPNPGTINEKLFFGSGTQLSVL.

The table lists this clone with a few counts. V and J are TRBV7-2 and TRBJ2-1, with D maybe TRBD1 (5 bases). The CDR3 is 15 amino acids. Germline V gene sequence: CDR1 SGHTA, CDR2 FQGNSA. The V end lost 4 bases, the J end lost 6 bases, and 16 bases lay between the germline ends. In nucleotides, the CDR3 is TGTGCCAGCAGCTCCCAAGGACACCGGCTCAATGAGCAGTTCTTC. It yields the protein CASSSQGHRLNEQFF.

This CDR3 reads CSAGAGTGISGRPSYNEQFF. The CDR3 nucleotides are TGCAGCGCCGGGGCCGGGACAGGAATAAGCGGGAGGCCTTCCTACAATGAGCAGTTCTTC. The rearrangement joins TRBV29-1 to TRBJ2-1; maybe TRBD2 (9 bases). V was trimmed by 7 bases and J by 1 base, leaving 32 bases between them. The CDR3 sequence is 20 residues long. The V gene's germline CDR1 is SQVTM and CDR2 ANQGSEA.

The chain employs TRBV6-6 and TRBJ2-1; TRBD1 agrees at 7 bases. This CDR3 region has 15 residues. The V and J ends lost 6 bases and 4 bases, in that order; junction bases with no gene match: 9. Germline values: CDR1 MNHNY, CDR2 SVGAGI (reference sequence). CDR3 DNA sequence: TGTGCCAGCAGGGAACAAGGGGGCCAGTACAATGAGCAGTTCTTC. This codes for CASREQGGQYNEQFF.

This chain uses TRBV10-3 with TRBJ1-1; D perhaps matches TRBD1 (5 bases). The CDR3 is 14 amino acids. The germline V gene has CDR1 ENHRY and CDR2 SYGVKD. V was cut by 6 bases and J by 4 bases, with 15 bases left in between. The CDR3: CAISPDIPGTEAFF. The CDR3, as DNA: TGTGCCATCAGCCCGGACATTCCGGGCACTGAAGCTTTCTTT.

Only a few counts were recorded for this clone. This chain links TRBV2 with TRBJ2-5; no reliable D call. Per germline, CDR1 SNHLY and CDR2 FYNNEI. This CDR3 contains 13 residues. V was pared by 5 bases and J by 1 base, with 8 bases between. The CDR3 coding sequence is TGTGCCAGCAGTTTCGACACCCAAGAGACCCAGTACTTC. Protein sequence: CASSFDTQETQYF.

This clone appeared a few times. Here the CDR3 reads CASSLRGETYEQYF. Here the CDR3 DNA reads TGCGCCAGCAGCTTGAGGGGCGAAACCTACGAGCAGTACTTC. The chain links TRBV5-1 to TRBJ2-7, with a tentative D call TRBD1 (5 bases). V shed 1 base and J shed 2 bases, with 10 bases lying between them. The CDR3 covers 14 residues. Germline CDR1 is SGHRS and CDR2 is YFSETQ.

This clone was observed a few times. J is TRBJ2-2 and V is TRBV23-1, with D uncertain. TRBV23-1 is given ORF status, its function remaining uncertain. V was shortened by 2 bases and J by 4 bases, with 11 bases between the two germline ends. The CDR3 is 15 residues long. The chain's CDR3 is CASSQPCEFTGELFF. CDR3 in DNA: TGCGCCAGCAGTCAACCCTGTGAATTCACCGGGGAGCTGTTTTTT.

This chain connects TRBV5-1 to TRBJ2-1; 7 bases match TRBD2. Germline-derived CDR1 and CDR2 are SGHRS and YFSETQ. This CDR3 region has 14 residues. With 7 bases clipped from V and 6 bases from J, the junction kept 10 bases outside the gene matches. Written as DNA, the CDR3 is TGCGCCAGCGGACTCGCGGGAGCGTCCAATGAGCAGTTCTTC. The encoded protein is CASGLAGASNEQFF.